In its sample, the clone carrying this T cell receptor (beta chain) was seen a few times. CDR1 and CDR2 (germline): SQVTM, ANQGSEA. This CDR3 comprises 16 residues. Between the trimmed V and J ends, which lost 0 bases and 1 base, there was a span of 10 bases. This entry comes from a study of T cells in Graves' hyperthyroidism and ophthalmopathy. The overall study: Peripheral blood was obtained at initial diagnosis, preceding any treatment.

The investigators amplified TCR beta CDR3 regions from RNA transcripts. During a first-round RT-PCR of the TCR CDR3, the HTBI primer set was used. From the multiplex PCR reads, TCRdb called clonotypes with MiXCR, one entry per CDR3 protein. Among around 340,000 distinct CDR3 sequences, roughly 13% were seen once, and the ten largest hold around 23%. V gene TRBV29-1 combines with J gene TRBJ2-6; no reliable D call. Sequencing was carried out using blood. The TCR was taken from a woman aged 30 to 39 with Graves' hyperthyroidism. The CDR3 sequence: CSVEDQRGSGANVLTF. The CDR3 DNA reads as TGCAGCGTTGAAGATCAGCGAGGTTCTGGGGCCAACGTCCTGACTTTC.